A selection of T cell receptor beta chains follows, all from one sample in a study of blood T cell repertoires in COVID-19. This table comes from immunoSEQ multiplex PCR, and its TCRdb copy is limited to in-frame clones, with some not included. The table has 20,000 to 25,000 clones, roughly 80% seen once. Sequencing input: peripheral blood. The receptors here all came from a man aged 35 to 55 with acute or convalescent COVID-19. Each CDR3 is given with its conserved first and last residue. The D gene is left open where the match is weak. Only part of the rows carry a size: once, few, many, or a class if the clone is expanded.

cdr3_nt cdr3_aa j_call v_call d_call clone_size
TGTGCCAGTAGTAGGGAGACCGCTGGAAACACCATATATTTT CASSRETAGNTIYF TRBJ1-3 TRBV19 . .
TGTGCCAGTAGTATGTCACTACTCCTTTACAATGAGCAGTTCTTC CASSMSLLLYNEQFF TRBJ2-1 TRBV19 . .
TGTGCCAGCAGCTTAGGCCAGGGGAACTATGGCTACACCTTC CASSLGQGNYGYTF TRBJ1-2 TRBV7-2 . .
TGCGCCAGCAGCCCACCGGGACTAGCGAACACCGGGGAGCTGTTTTTT CASSPPGLANTGELFF TRBJ2-2 TRBV4-1 TRBD2 .
TGTGCCAGCAGTTTGGTTCGGGGCACTGAAGCTTTCTTT CASSLVRGTEAFF TRBJ1-1 TRBV12-3/TRBV12-4 . .
TGCGCCAGCAGCTTAAAGGGGACGAACACCGGGGAGCTGTTTTTT CASSLKGTNTGELFF TRBJ2-2 TRBV5-1 . .
TGTGCCAGCAGCGCCGCGACAGGACTGAGTGAGCAGTTCTTC CASSAATGLSEQFF TRBJ2-1 TRBV11-3 . few
TGTGCCAGCAGTGACACACAGGGGTCCTACGAGCAGTACTTC CASSDTQGSYEQYF TRBJ2-7 TRBV6-1 TRBD1 .
TGCGCCAGCAGCTCTCTGACAGGGGAGGACTATGGCTACACCTTC CASSSLTGEDYGYTF TRBJ1-2 TRBV5-1 TRBD1 few
TGTGCCAGCACCCAGGACAGCTACGAGCAGTACTTC CASTQDSYEQYF TRBJ2-7 TRBV5-5 . .
TGTGCCAGCAGCCGGAGCGGGAGGGCCCGGGATGAGCAGTTCTTC CASSRSGRARDEQFF TRBJ2-1 TRBV5-4 TRBD2 .
TGTGCCAGCAGTTTCGCAGGGTTTGAAAAACTGTTTTTT CASSFAGFEKLFF TRBJ1-4 TRBV27 . .
TGTGCCAGCAGCCAAGGGGGGGGGACTGAAGCTTTCTTT CASSQGGGTEAFF TRBJ1-1 TRBV3-1/TRBV3-2 . .
TGTGCCAGCAGCCCCCGGTATGGCTACACCTTC CASSPRYGYTF TRBJ1-2 TRBV5-8 . .
TGTGCCAGCAGTTTCGACAGGGGTACCGGGGAGCTGTTTTTT CASSFDRGTGELFF TRBJ2-2 TRBV27 TRBD1 .
TGTGCCAGCAGCTTGACAGGGCAGGATAATTCACCCCTCCACTTT CASSLTGQDNSPLHF TRBJ1-6 TRBV5-7 . .
TGTGCCAGCAGCCTGACAGAAGACGAGCAGTACTTC CASSLTEDEQYF TRBJ2-7 TRBV3-1/TRBV3-2 . .
TGTGCCAGCAGCTCGAGGGACAGGGCGATTGGAAACACCATATATTTT CASSSRDRAIGNTIYF TRBJ1-3 TRBV7-4 TRBD1 .
TGTGCCAGCTCACCAGAGGCAGGGGCCGCCCAGGGTGAGCAGTTCTTC CASSPEAGAAQGEQFF TRBJ2-1 TRBV18 . medium-sized
TGCGCCAGCAGCCAAGATGGGCCCCCGGGAAACACAGATACGCAGTATTTT CASSQDGPPGNTDTQYF TRBJ2-3 TRBV4-1 . .
TGTGCCAGCAGCCAGGAGACAGGCGGCGAAAAACTGTTTTTT CASSQETGGEKLFF TRBJ1-4 TRBV3-1/TRBV3-2 . .
TGTGCCAGCAGCCAAACGACAGAGAAATGGGCTGAAGCTTTCTTT CASSQTTEKWAEAFF TRBJ1-1 TRBV3-1/TRBV3-2 . medium-sized
TGTGCCAGCAGCTTAGGTCGGTACAGGGGGCCTTATGGCTACACCTTC CASSLGRYRGPYGYTF TRBJ1-2 TRBV7-9 TRBD1 .
TGTGCCAGCAGCGGCCAGGGGGTTTTTGAAAAACTGTTTTTT CASSGQGVFEKLFF TRBJ1-4 TRBV11-2 TRBD1 .
TGTGCCAGCAGCCCCCAGGGGGCGAGGGCTGAAGCTTTCTTT CASSPQGARAEAFF TRBJ1-1 TRBV9 TRBD1 .
TGTGCCAGCAGCTCCCCTACGGGACAGACCACAGATACGCAGTATTTT CASSSPTGQTTDTQYF TRBJ2-3 TRBV7-6 TRBD1 .
TGCGCCAGCAGCCAGACAGAATACGAGCAGTACTTC CASSQTEYEQYF TRBJ2-7 TRBV5-1 . .
TGTGCCAGTAGTATCTGGAGGGAGGGTTCACCCCTCCACTTT CASSIWREGSPLHF TRBJ1-6 TRBV19 . few
TGCAGCGTTGACCCGCCGGGTCAAGAGACCCAGTACTTC CSVDPPGQETQYF TRBJ2-5 TRBV29-1 . .
TGTGCCAGCAGCGGGGACAGGGGCACAGATACGCAGTATTTT CASSGDRGTDTQYF TRBJ2-3 TRBV6-5 TRBD1 .
TGTGCCAGTAGTATTCGTGGACTACCCTACACAGATACGCAGTATTTT CASSIRGLPYTDTQYF TRBJ2-3 TRBV19 . .
TGTGCCAGCAGTTGGACAGGGCCGGACACTGAAGCTTTCTTT CASSWTGPDTEAFF TRBJ1-1 TRBV6-6 TRBD1 .
TGTGCCAGTAGTGGCAGGGGCTACGAGCAGTACTTC CASSGRGYEQYF TRBJ2-7 TRBV19 . .
TGTGCCTGGACTGCGGCGGGACGGCAAGCTAACTATGGCTACACCTTC CAWTAAGRQANYGYTF TRBJ1-2 TRBV30 . .
TGTGCCAGCAGCTTAGGGACTAGCGGGAGGGAATTCTTCTACGAGCAGTACTTC CASSLGTSGREFFYEQYF TRBJ2-7 TRBV7-8 TRBD2 .
TGCGCCAGCAGCCTGACAGGGCTTGGGGCCAACGTCCTGACTTTC CASSLTGLGANVLTF TRBJ2-6 TRBV5-1 TRBD1 once
TGTGCCAGCTCACCACAGGGACAAGATAATTCACCCCTCCACTTT CASSPQGQDNSPLHF TRBJ1-6 TRBV18 . .
TGTGCCAGCAGCTTATCCCGGTCGGACTCCACAGATACGCAGTATTTT CASSLSRSDSTDTQYF TRBJ2-3 TRBV7-2 . .
TGTGCCATAAGAGCGGGCCAGAACACCTACGAGCAGTACTTC CAIRAGQNTYEQYF TRBJ2-7 TRBV6-6 . .
TGTGCCAGCAGTGAACAGGGGAGCAATCAGCCCCAGCATTTT CASSEQGSNQPQHF TRBJ1-5 TRBV2 . .
TGTGCCAGCAGCCCCGGACTAGCGGGAGCGCGCGAGCAGTACTTC CASSPGLAGAREQYF TRBJ2-7 TRBV9 TRBD2 .
TGCGCCAGCAGCCAAGTCAGGGGGCCCCTCAGCGAGCAGTACTTC CASSQVRGPLSEQYF TRBJ2-7 TRBV4-3 TRBD1 once
TGTGCCAGCAGCCAGCTTCCGGGACACCTAAATAATTCACCCCTCCACTTT CASSQLPGHLNNSPLHF TRBJ1-6 TRBV3-1/TRBV3-2 . few
TGTGCCAGCACCTTGGGTCTAGCGGGGAACAATGAGCAGTTCTTC CASTLGLAGNNEQFF TRBJ2-1 TRBV28 TRBD2 .
TGCGCCAGCAGCCAATCCAGGGGTGATCAGCCCCAGCATTTT CASSQSRGDQPQHF TRBJ1-5 TRBV4-1 . .
TGTGCCAGCAGCCGGGACTTGAACACCGGGGAGCTGTTTTTT CASSRDLNTGELFF TRBJ2-2 TRBV27 . .
TGTGCCAGTAGCTCCGGTGGACAGGGAGGAGATCAGCCCCAGCATTTT CASSSGGQGGDQPQHF TRBJ1-5 TRBV19 TRBD1 .
TGTGCCAGCAGTTTTACAGGGGACTATGGCTACACCTTC CASSFTGDYGYTF TRBJ1-2 TRBV27 TRBD1 .
TGCGCCAGCAGCTTGGTGTTAGCGGGAGTTTTCGATGAGCAGTTCTTC CASSLVLAGVFDEQFF TRBJ2-1 TRBV5-1 TRBD2 .
TGTGCCAGCAGTCCCCGGACTAGCGGAAGCTCCTACAATGAGCAGTTCTTC CASSPRTSGSSYNEQFF TRBJ2-1 TRBV3-1/TRBV3-2 TRBD2 few
TGCGCCAGCAGCCTCGCAGCTAGCGGGCCCTACAATGAGCAGTTCTTC CASSLAASGPYNEQFF TRBJ2-1 TRBV5-1 TRBD2 .
TGCGCCAGCAGCCAAGGGGACAGGGATCAGCCCCAGCATTTT CASSQGDRDQPQHF TRBJ1-5 TRBV4-1 TRBD1 .
TGTGCCAGCAGCACCGGGACACCCTACGAGCAGTACTTC CASSTGTPYEQYF TRBJ2-7 TRBV5-6 . .
TGTGCCCTAGCGGCGAGCTCTGGAAACACCATATATTTT CALAASSGNTIYF TRBJ1-3 TRBV6-5 . .